What follows are 3 T cell receptor beta chains derived from one specimen sequenced in a study of spatial heterogeneity in lung cancer. A single record per CDR3 protein comes from TCRdb applying MiXCR to the 5' RACE reads. Among tens of thousands of distinct CDR3 sequences, around 15% were seen once, and the ten largest hold around three fifths. The time point here: sample taken at primary tumor resection. In each case, whole RNA from tumor, nontumor lung or frozen PBMC was sequenced unsorted. The sample in question was PBMCs, obtained at surgery. Source of these receptors: a male donor with early-stage non-small cell lung cancer.

The table lists this clonotype with many counts. The chain is built from TRBV10-3 and TRBJ2-1, with D tentatively TRBD2 (5 bases). Per germline, CDR1 ENHRY and CDR2 SYGVKD. Trimming removed 6 bases from V and 0 bases from J, with 9 bases in between. The length of the CDR3 is 14 residues. The CDR3 region is CAISGLSSYNEQFF. Here the CDR3 DNA reads TGTGCCATCAGCGGACTTAGCTCCTACAATGAGCAGTTCTTC.

A few counts support this clonotype. V is TRBV28 and J is TRBJ2-1; 8 bases agree with TRBD2. The junction had 15 bases not matched to a gene; V was cut back by 2 bases and J by 3 bases. Germline-derived CDR1 and CDR2 are MDHEN and SYDVKM. The CDR3 consists of 19 residues. DNA of the CDR3: TGTGCCAGCAGTTTAGTGGTCGTAGCGGGAAACGCCCACTACAATGAGCAGTTCTTC. This encodes CASSLVVVAGNAHYNEQFF.

This clonotype was recorded at least ten times. The CDR3 loop is CASSTGTSGSTGELFF. DNA of the CDR3: TGCGCCAGCAGCACGGGGACTAGCGGGAGTACCGGGGAGCTGTTTTTT. The V call is TRBV5-1, the J call TRBJ2-2; 14 bases match TRBD2. Trimming took 4 bases from V and 5 from J; bases not matched to a gene: 4. This CDR3 region has 16 residues. Germline V CDR1 and CDR2: SGHRS, YFSETQ.